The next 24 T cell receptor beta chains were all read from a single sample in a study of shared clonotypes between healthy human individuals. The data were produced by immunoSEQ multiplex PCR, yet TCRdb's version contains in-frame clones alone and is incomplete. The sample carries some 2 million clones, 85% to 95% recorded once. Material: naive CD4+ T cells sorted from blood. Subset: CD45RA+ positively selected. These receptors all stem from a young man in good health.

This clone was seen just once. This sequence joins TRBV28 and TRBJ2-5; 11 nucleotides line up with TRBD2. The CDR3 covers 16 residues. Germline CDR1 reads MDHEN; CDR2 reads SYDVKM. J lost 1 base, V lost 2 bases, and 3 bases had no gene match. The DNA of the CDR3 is TGTGCCAGCAGTTTACCTAGCGGGGGGTTCCAAGAGACCCAGTACTTC. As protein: CASSLPSGGFQETQYF. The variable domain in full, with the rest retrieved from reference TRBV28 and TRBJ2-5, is DVKVTQSSRYLVKRTGEKVFLECVQDMDHENMFWYRQDPGLGLRLIYFSYDVKMKEKGDIPEGYSVSREKKERFSLILESASTNQTSMYLCASSLPSGGFQETQYFGPGTRLLVL.

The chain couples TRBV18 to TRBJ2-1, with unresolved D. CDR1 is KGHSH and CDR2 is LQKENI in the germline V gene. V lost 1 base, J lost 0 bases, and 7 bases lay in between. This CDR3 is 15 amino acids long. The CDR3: CASSPQRSSYNEQFF. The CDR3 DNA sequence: TGTGCCAGCTCACCACAAAGGAGCTCCTACAATGAGCAGTTCTTC. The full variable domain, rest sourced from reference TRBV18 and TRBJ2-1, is NAGVMQNPRHLVRRRGQEARLRCSPMKGHSHVYWYRQLPEEGLKFMVYLQKENIIDESGMPKERFSAEFPKEGPSILRIQQVVRGDSAAYFCASSPQRSSYNEQFFGPGTRLTVL.

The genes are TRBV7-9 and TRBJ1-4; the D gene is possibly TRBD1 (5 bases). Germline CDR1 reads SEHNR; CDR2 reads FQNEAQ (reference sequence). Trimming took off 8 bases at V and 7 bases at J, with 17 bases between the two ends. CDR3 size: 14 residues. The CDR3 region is CASGRQWGSEKLFF. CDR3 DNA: TGTGCCAGCGGGCGACAGTGGGGGAGTGAAAAACTGTTTTTT. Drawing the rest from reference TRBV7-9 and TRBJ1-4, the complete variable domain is DTGVSQNPRHKITKRGQNVTFRCDPISEHNRLYWYRQTLGQGPEFLTYFQNEAQLEKSRLLSDRFSAERPKGSFSTLEIQRTEQGDSAMYLCASGRQWGSEKLFFGSGTQLSVL.

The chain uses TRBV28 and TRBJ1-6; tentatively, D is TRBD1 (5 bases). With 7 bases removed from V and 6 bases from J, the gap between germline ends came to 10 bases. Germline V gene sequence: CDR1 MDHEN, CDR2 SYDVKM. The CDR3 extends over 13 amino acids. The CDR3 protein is CASKQAFNSPLHF. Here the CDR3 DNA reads TGTGCCAGCAAACAGGCTTTTAATTCACCCCTCCACTTT.

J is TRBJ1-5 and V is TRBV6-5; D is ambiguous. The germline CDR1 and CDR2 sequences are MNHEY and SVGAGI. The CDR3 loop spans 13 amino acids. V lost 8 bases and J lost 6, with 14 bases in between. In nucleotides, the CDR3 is TGTGCCAGCGGGCAGCGAATATTTCAGCCCCAGCATTTT. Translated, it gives CASGQRIFQPQHF.

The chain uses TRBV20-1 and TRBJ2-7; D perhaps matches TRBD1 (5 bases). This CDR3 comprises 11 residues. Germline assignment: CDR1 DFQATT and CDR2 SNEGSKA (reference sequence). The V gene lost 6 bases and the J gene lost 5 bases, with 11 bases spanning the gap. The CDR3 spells CSAAIRDEQYF. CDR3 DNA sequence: TGCAGTGCCGCGATCAGGGACGAGCAGTACTTC.

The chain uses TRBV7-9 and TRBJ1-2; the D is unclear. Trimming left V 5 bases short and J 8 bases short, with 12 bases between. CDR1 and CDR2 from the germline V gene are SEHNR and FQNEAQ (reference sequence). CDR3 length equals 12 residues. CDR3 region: CASSASHGGYTF. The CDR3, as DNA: TGTGCCAGCAGCGCATCACATGGAGGCTACACCTTC.

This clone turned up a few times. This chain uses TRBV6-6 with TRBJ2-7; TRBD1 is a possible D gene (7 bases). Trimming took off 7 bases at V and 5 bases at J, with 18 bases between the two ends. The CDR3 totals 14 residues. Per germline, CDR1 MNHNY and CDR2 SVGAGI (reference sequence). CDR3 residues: CASTSGGLDNEQYF. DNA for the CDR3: TGTGCCAGCACCTCAGGGGGGCTTGACAACGAGCAGTACTTC.

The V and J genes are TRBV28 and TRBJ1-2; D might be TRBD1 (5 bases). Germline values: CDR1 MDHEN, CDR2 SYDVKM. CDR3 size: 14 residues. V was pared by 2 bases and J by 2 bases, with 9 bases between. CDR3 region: CASSLRDLNYGYTF. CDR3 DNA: TGTGCCAGCAGTTTAAGGGACCTCAACTATGGCTACACCTTC.

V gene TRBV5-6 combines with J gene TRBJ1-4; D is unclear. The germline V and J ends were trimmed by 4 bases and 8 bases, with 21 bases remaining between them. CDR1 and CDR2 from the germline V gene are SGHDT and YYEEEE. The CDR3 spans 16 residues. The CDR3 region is CASSRWVVGESEKLFF. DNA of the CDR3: TGTGCCAGCAGCAGATGGGTGGTCGGCGAGTCGGAAAAACTGTTTTTT.

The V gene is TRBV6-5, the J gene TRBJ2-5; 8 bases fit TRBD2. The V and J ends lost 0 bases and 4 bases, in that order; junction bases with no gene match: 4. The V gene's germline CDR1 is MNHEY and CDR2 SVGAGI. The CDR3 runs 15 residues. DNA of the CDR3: TGTGCCAGCAGTTACTCGCGGGGGGCCGGAGAGACCCAGTACTTC. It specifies CASSYSRGAGETQYF.

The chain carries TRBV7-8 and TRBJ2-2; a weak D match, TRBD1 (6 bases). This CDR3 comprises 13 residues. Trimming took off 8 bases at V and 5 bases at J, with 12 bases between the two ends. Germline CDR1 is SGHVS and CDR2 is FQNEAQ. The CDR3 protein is CASGNRGTGELFF. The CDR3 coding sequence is TGTGCCAGCGGCAATAGGGGGACCGGGGAGCTGTTTTTT.

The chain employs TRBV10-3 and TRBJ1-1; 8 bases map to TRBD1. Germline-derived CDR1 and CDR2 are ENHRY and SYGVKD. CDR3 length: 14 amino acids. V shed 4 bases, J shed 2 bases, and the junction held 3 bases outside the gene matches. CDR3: CAISADRDNTEAFF. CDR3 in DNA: TGTGCCATCAGTGCGGACAGGGACAACACTGAAGCTTTCTTT.

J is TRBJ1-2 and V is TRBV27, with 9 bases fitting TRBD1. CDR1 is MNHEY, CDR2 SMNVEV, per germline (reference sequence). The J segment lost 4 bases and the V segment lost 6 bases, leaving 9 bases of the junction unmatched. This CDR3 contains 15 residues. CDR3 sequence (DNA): TGTGCCAGCAGGGGTCGACAGGGGGGCTCCTATGGCTACACCTTC. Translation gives CASRGRQGGSYGYTF.

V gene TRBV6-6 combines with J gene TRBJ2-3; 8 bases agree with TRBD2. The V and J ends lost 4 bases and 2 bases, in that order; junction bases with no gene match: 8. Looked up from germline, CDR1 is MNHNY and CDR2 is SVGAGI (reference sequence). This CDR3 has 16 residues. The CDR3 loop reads CASSSAGRGATDTQYF. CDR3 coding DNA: TGTGCCAGCAGTTCGGCCGGGCGGGGGGCCACAGATACGCAGTATTTT.

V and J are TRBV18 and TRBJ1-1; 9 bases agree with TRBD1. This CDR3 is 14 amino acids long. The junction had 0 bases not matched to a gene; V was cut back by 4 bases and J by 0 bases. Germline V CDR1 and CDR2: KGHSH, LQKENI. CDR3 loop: CASSRTGVNTEAFF. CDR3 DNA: TGTGCCAGCTCACGGACAGGGGTGAACACTGAAGCTTTCTTT.

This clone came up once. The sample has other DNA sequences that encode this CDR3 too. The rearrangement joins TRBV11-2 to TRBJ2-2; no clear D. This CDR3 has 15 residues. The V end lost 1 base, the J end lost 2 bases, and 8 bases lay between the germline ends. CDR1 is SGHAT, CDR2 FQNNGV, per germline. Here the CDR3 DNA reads TGTGCCAGCAGCTTAGGCGGCAAAAACACCGGGGAGCTGTTTTTT. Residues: CASSLGGKNTGELFF.

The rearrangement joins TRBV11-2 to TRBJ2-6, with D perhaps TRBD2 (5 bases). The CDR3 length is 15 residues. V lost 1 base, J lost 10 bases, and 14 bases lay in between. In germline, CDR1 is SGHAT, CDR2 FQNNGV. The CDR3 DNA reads TGTGCCAGCAGCTTAGTAAGGGATCGCGGGAACGTCCTGACTTTC. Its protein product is CASSLVRDRGNVLTF.

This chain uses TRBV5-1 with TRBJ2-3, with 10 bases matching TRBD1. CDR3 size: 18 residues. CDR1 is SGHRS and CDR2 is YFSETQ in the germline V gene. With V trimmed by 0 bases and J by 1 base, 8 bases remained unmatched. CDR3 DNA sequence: TGCGCCAGCAGCTTGGAGGGAACCGGGACAGGGGGCACAGATACGCAGTATTTT. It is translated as CASSLEGTGTGGTDTQYF. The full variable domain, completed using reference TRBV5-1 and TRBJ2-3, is KAGVTQTPRYLIKTRGQQVTLSCSPISGHRSVSWYQQTPGQGLQFLFEYFSETQRNKGNFPGRFSGRQFSNSRSEMNVSTLELGDSALYLCASSLEGTGTGGTDTQYFGPGTRLTVL.

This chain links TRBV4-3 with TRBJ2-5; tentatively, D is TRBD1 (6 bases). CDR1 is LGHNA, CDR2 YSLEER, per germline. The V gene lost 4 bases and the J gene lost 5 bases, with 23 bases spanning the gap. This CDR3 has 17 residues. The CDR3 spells CASSRPLGQQREETQYF. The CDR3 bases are TGCGCCAGCAGCCGTCCTTTAGGACAGCAAAGAGAGGAGACCCAGTACTTC.

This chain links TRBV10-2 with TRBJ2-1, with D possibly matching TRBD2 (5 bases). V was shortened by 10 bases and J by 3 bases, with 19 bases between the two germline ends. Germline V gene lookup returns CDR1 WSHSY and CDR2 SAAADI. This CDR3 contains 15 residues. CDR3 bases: TGCGCCACCTCGAGGGCCACTCCAATCTACAATGAGCAGTTCTTC. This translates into CATSRATPIYNEQFF.

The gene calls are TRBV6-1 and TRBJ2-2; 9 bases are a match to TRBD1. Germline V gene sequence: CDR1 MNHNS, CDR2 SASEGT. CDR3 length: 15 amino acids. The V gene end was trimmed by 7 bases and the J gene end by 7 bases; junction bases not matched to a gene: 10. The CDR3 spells CASKGTGYVLGELFF. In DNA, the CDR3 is TGTGCCAGCAAAGGGACAGGGTATGTCCTCGGGGAGCTGTTTTTT.

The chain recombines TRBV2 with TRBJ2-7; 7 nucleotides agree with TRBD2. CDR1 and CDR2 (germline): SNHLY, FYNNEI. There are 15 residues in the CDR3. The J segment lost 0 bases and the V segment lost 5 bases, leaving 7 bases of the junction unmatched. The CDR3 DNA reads TGTGCCAGCAGTTCCCAAGCGGGGCCCTCCTACGAGCAGTACTTC. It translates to CASSSQAGPSYEQYF.

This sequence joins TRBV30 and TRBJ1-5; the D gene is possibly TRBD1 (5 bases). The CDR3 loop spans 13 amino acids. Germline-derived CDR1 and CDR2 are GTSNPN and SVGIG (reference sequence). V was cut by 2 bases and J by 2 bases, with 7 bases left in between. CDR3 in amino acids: CAWSWDGNQPQHF. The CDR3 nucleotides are TGTGCCTGGAGTTGGGACGGCAATCAGCCCCAGCATTTT.